This is a list of T cell receptor beta chains from one sample in a study of CD4 T cells in relation to SARS-CoV-2 and coronaviruses. For these TCRs, the target antigens are not known. Assay: immunoSEQ multiplex PCR; the TCRdb copy retains only in-frame clones and omits some. Of approximately 16,000 clones in the sample, around 82% were seen once. The sample taken for sequencing was CD4+ T cells from PBMCs, cultured in vitro. The receptors derive from a human donor in good health. CDR3s leave out the opening cysteine and the closing phenylalanine or tryptophan. The D gene is left open where the match is weak. Rows may omit the clone size; those that give it use once, few, many or a size class.

cdr3_aa v_call d_call clone_size j_call
SAPDNEQF TRBV20-1 . . TRBJ2-1
ATSDFQGGEKQY TRBV24-1 . few TRBJ2-7
ASSPGSSGFMEQY TRBV5-1 . . TRBJ2-7
ASAEVLAGEYY TRBV12-5 TRBD2 . TRBJ2-7
ASSLGYTEAF TRBV5-1 . . TRBJ1-1
ASSSSGRVEQY TRBV7-9 TRBD2 . TRBJ2-7
ASTTRQGSTYEQY TRBV6-5 TRBD1 few TRBJ2-7
ASREGGEYNEQF TRBV28 . . TRBJ2-1
ASSPPIAANTEAF TRBV6-1 . . TRBJ1-1
ASRQASRVGGYT TRBV11-3 . medium-sized TRBJ1-2
ASSPGYGEETQY TRBV18 . . TRBJ2-5
ATSRLRGGQGQETQY TRBV15 . . TRBJ2-5
ASSWTGVDSPLH TRBV27 TRBD1 . TRBJ1-6
ASSQTVSNQPQH TRBV3-1/TRBV3-2 . few TRBJ1-5
ASSYQLSSGNTIY TRBV6-5 . once TRBJ1-3
AWSVQGLGSPLH TRBV30 . . TRBJ1-6
ASTRTGGSYEQF TRBV5-5 TRBD1 medium-sized TRBJ2-1
ASSLVAGGGETQY TRBV5-1 TRBD1 . TRBJ2-5
ASSISNMAGSYNEQF TRBV19 . . TRBJ2-1
ASSDHKPGLAGDGTEEQY TRBV10-1 TRBD2 . TRBJ2-7
ASSVGASEAF TRBV2 . few TRBJ1-1
ASSSRTNQETQY TRBV7-8 . . TRBJ2-5
ASSSLAGGPYEQY TRBV11-2 TRBD2 once TRBJ2-7
ASSPWQGPIEKLF TRBV5-1 . . TRBJ1-4
ASSYSVLVPDTQY TRBV6-2/TRBV6-3 . . TRBJ2-3
ASSGGQGAVYEQY TRBV2 TRBD1 . TRBJ2-7
ASSLGGASDIQY TRBV5-1 . . TRBJ2-4
ASSKDGTGALDGYT TRBV21-1 . . TRBJ1-2
ASSVAGGRPPYEQY TRBV9 TRBD2 . TRBJ2-7
SVEESGANVLT TRBV29-1 . . TRBJ2-6
ASNLEGRTQPQH TRBV6-5 . . TRBJ1-5
ASVVVLGYGYT TRBV6-5 . . TRBJ1-2
ASSPLREGASTDTQY TRBV3-1/TRBV3-2 TRBD2 . TRBJ2-3
ASSKDAGQGASKNIQY TRBV21-1 . few TRBJ2-4
ASSVAGAYEQY TRBV7-8 TRBD2 . TRBJ2-7
ASNQGDYGYT TRBV28 TRBD1 . TRBJ1-2
ASSLEGSGSLRDTQY TRBV5-1 TRBD2 . TRBJ2-3
ATGGRSNQPQH TRBV5-8 . . TRBJ1-5
ASTNWAWNTGELF TRBV2 . . TRBJ2-2
ASSPGTGDGNTIY TRBV18 TRBD1 . TRBJ1-3
ASGFGTGELF TRBV11-3 . . TRBJ2-2